This T cell receptor beta chain is drawn from a study of blood T cell repertoires in COVID-19. Study details: In each case, the material was cDNA or gDNA derived from T cells, B-cell-depleted T cells, or PBMCs.

The protocol was immunoSEQ multiplex PCR, while the TCRdb copy is restricted to in-frame clones and leaves out a portion. The sample lists 300,000 or so clones, more than 70% occurring once. The CDR3 length is 15 residues. Germline V lookup: CDR1 KGHSH, CDR2 LQKENI. V was shortened by 1 base and J by 5 bases, with 14 bases between the two germline ends. Sample: peripheral blood. V gene TRBV18 combines with J gene TRBJ1-1; possible D gene TRBD1, 5 bases. This receptor was obtained from a woman in her 30s who had recovered from COVID-19. CDR3 amino acids: CASSPRARVGTEAFF. The DNA for the CDR3 is TGTGCCAGCTCACCACGCGCCAGGGTAGGAACTGAAGCTTTCTTT.